The present TCR beta chain was sequenced within a study of control samples from healthy donors and cancer patients. Method: immunoSEQ multiplex PCR; TCRdb's copy keeps in-frame clones and lacks some. The repertoire has over 45,000 clones, approximately 92% of them found once; the top ten carry about 0.8%. The CDR3 covers 16 residues. Germline loops: CDR1 LGHNA, CDR2 YSLEER. The ends were cut back, 1 base at V and 0 bases at J, with 11 bases in the middle. This sequence joins TRBV4-3 and TRBJ2-3; possibly TRBD1 or TRBD2 for D (6 bases each). The specimen sequenced was PBMCs. The receptor comes from a man aged 25-45 years with colorectal cancer. For the CDR3, the DNA is TGCGCCAGCAGCCAAGGAACGGGGGCTAGCACAGATACGCAGTATTTT. As protein: CASSQGTGASTDTQYF.